The 23 T cell receptor beta chains listed next were all sequenced from one sample in a study of CD8+CD57+ T cells in acquired aplastic anemia. For CDR3 and TCR beta VDJ profiling, genomic DNA was the template used. One entry per CDR3 protein, called by TCRdb with MiXCR from the reads. The table lists 180,000 or so distinct CDR3 sequences, 35% to 50% of them singletons. The sequenced sample consisted of sorted CD4+, CD8+, or CD8+CD57+ T cells (not recorded which) from PBMCs. Receptors were obtained from a human donor in good health.

The V call is TRBV29-1, the J call TRBJ1-1, with D perhaps TRBD1 (5 bases). Looked up from germline, CDR1 is SQVTM and CDR2 is ANQGSEA. CDR3 length: 12 residues. With 4 bases removed from V and 5 bases from J, the gap between germline ends came to 11 bases. The CDR3 nucleotides read TGCAGCGTTGGGCTGGGGGGTACTGAAGCTTTCTTT. Translation: CSVGLGGTEAFF.

About this clonotype: One junction end does not reproduce the germline sequence, and a read error may be involved. CDR3 region: CASSVNVRTEALF. The DNA of the CDR3 is TGTGCCAGCAGCGTTAATGTGAGGACTGAGGCTCTCTTT. The chain employs TRBV9 and TRBJ1-1; no clear D gene. There are 13 residues in the CDR3. CDR1 and CDR2 (germline): SGDLS, YYNGEE.

This clonotype was counted many times. The V call is TRBV5-1, the J call TRBJ2-5; TRBD2 aligns across 10 bases. CDR1 SGHRS and CDR2 YFSETQ come from the germline V gene. Trimming at V came to 0 bases and at J to 4 bases, leaving 6 bases not matched to a gene. The CDR3 covers 16 residues. The DNA of the CDR3 is TGCGCCAGCAGCTTGGCAGCACTAGCGGGAAGAGAGACCCAGTACTTC. It specifies CASSLAALAGRETQYF.

This clonotype was recorded at least ten times. The chain employs TRBV5-1 and TRBJ2-1; 8 bases align to TRBD1. The germline CDR1 and CDR2 sequences are SGHRS and YFSETQ. The CDR3 is 15 residues long. CDR3 sequence reads: CTSRVGTGPYNEQFF. CDR3 DNA sequence: TGCACCTCCCGGGTTGGGACAGGCCCCTACAATGAGCAGTTCTTC. The entire variable domain, with the rest obtained from reference TRBV5-1 and TRBJ2-1, is as follows: KAGVTQTPRYLIKTRGQQVTLSCSPISGHRSVSWYQQTPGQGLQFLFEYFSETQRNKGNFPGRFSGRQFSNSRSEMNVSTLELGDSALYLCTSRVGTGPYNEQFFGPGTRLTVL.

The chain has TRBV20-1 and TRBJ2-1; D is unresolved. Germline V gene data show CDR1 as DFQATT and CDR2 as SNEGSKA (reference sequence). Trimming removed 5 bases from V and 0 bases from J, with 14 bases in between. The length of the CDR3 is 15 residues. CDR3 sequence: CSAPHLSSSYNEQFF. The CDR3 nucleotides are TGCAGTGCTCCTCACCTATCGAGCTCCTACAATGAGCAGTTCTTC.

At least ten counts were recorded for this clonotype. CDR3 in amino acids: CASSVGVTLYEQYF. The DNA for the CDR3 is TGTGCCAGCAGCGTAGGGGTCACCCTCTACGAGCAGTACTTC. The chain combines TRBV11-2 with TRBJ2-7, with D possibly being TRBD1 (5 bases). This CDR3 contains 14 residues. Germline values: CDR1 SGHAT, CDR2 FQNNGV. The V end lost 5 bases, the J end lost 3 bases, and 14 bases lay between the germline ends.

In regard to this clonotype: A much larger clone differs from this one at a single base, so this may be a read error. The J gene is TRBJ2-7, the V gene TRBV20-1; TRBD2 is a possible D gene (6 bases). Per the germline V gene, CDR1 is DFQATT and CDR2 is SNEGSKA (reference sequence). This CDR3 contains 13 residues. Deletions cut 4 bases from V and 5 bases from J, with 15 bases between. CDR3 coding DNA: TGCAGTGCTACTAGCGCGAGTATACACGAGCAGTACTTC. Translating it yields CSATSASIHEQYF.

The chain carries TRBV5-1 and TRBJ1-6; D is uncertain. CDR1 SGHRS and CDR2 YFSETQ come from the germline V gene. The CDR3 extends over 16 amino acids. The V end lost 0 bases, the J end lost 7 bases, and 14 bases lay between the germline ends. The CDR3 protein is CASSLEGKSGNSPLHF. For the CDR3, the DNA is TGCGCCAGCAGCTTGGAAGGGAAATCGGGGAATTCACCCCTCCACTTT. The variable domain in full, completed from reference TRBV5-1 and TRBJ1-6, reads KAGVTQTPRYLIKTRGQQVTLSCSPISGHRSVSWYQQTPGQGLQFLFEYFSETQRNKGNFPGRFSGRQFSNSRSEMNVSTLELGDSALYLCASSLEGKSGNSPLHFGNGTRLTVT.

This clonotype was seen only a few times. The chain joins TRBV25-1 to TRBJ1-2; 7 bases line up with TRBD1. Germline V lookup: CDR1 MGHDK, CDR2 SYGVNS. V was clipped by 5 bases and J by 1 base; unmatched bases: 19. There are 19 residues in the CDR3. CDR3 residues: CASSTMPGQLNQFNYGYTF. The CDR3 bases are TGTGCCAGCAGTACCATGCCGGGACAGCTCAACCAATTTAACTATGGCTACACCTTC.

Concerning this clonotype itself: This sequence may be a read error, since a much larger clone differs from it by one base. This rearrangement joins TRBV9 to TRBJ1-5, with D unclear. The germline CDR1 and CDR2 sequences are SGDLS and YYNGEE. The CDR3 loop spans 13 amino acids. The ends were cut back, 4 bases at V and 6 bases at J, with 11 bases in the middle. The CDR3 bases are TGTGCCAGCAGCCAAGTAGGATGTCAGCCCCAGCATTTT. Protein product: CASSQVGCQPQHF.

This clonotype has ten or more counts. The gene calls are TRBV20-1 and TRBJ2-1, with TRBD2 matching 12 bases. The CDR3 loop spans 15 amino acids. Germline loops: CDR1 DFQATT, CDR2 SNEGSKA (reference sequence). The trim removed 5 bases at V and 10 bases at J, leaving 12 bases unmatched. For the CDR3, the DNA is TGCAGTGCTGAACCTAGCGGGAGGGCGGGTAAGGAGCAGTTCTTC. Protein sequence: CSAEPSGRAGKEQFF.

This chain connects TRBV5-1 to TRBJ1-2, with 7 bases that match TRBD1. Germline V lookup: CDR1 SGHRS, CDR2 YFSETQ. V gave up 1 base and J gave up 1 base; unmatched junction bases: 1. CDR3 length: 14 amino acids. The CDR3 reads CASSLTGDNYGYTF. In DNA form, the CDR3 reads TGCGCCAGCAGCTTGACAGGGGATAACTATGGCTACACCTTC.

This clonotype was counted between two and nine times. The chain combines TRBV29-1 with TRBJ2-1, with unresolved D. The V gene's germline CDR1 is SQVTM and CDR2 ANQGSEA. The CDR3 extends over 12 amino acids. Trimming left V 4 bases short and J 7 bases short, with 11 bases between. The CDR3, as DNA: TGCAGCGTTGTGAAGGGTGGGAATGAGCAGTTCTTC. Amino acid sequence: CSVVKGGNEQFF.

V is TRBV6-2 or TRBV6-3 and J is TRBJ1-1; D gene unclear. V was clipped by 4 bases and J by 0 bases, with 12 bases between them. The CDR3 sequence is 15 residues long. Looked up from germline, CDR1 is MNHEY and CDR2 is SVGEGT. In DNA form, the CDR3 reads TGTGCCAGCAGTTCGGGAGGGTTGGTGAACACTGAAGCTTTCTTT. Translating gives CASSSGGLVNTEAFF.

This clonotype was recorded at least ten times. V gene TRBV4-2 combines with J gene TRBJ2-5; no clear D gene. This CDR3 has 14 amino acids. Germline assignment: CDR1 LGHNA and CDR2 YNFKEQ. Trimming took off 0 bases at V and 5 bases at J, with 10 bases between the two ends. DNA of the CDR3: TGTGCCAGCAGCCAAGATCGGGTGGGGGAGACCCAGTACTTC. Its translation: CASSQDRVGETQYF.

The rearrangement uses TRBV10-3 and TRBJ2-7; D may correspond to TRBD1 or TRBD2 (5 bases each). The CDR3 spans 16 residues. The germline V and J ends were trimmed by 5 bases and 3 bases, with 20 bases remaining between them. Germline values: CDR1 ENHRY, CDR2 SYGVKD. CDR3: CAISSRGRDADYEQYF. In DNA, the CDR3 is TGTGCCATCAGTTCCCGGGGTCGGGACGCTGACTACGAGCAGTACTTC.

This clonotype was recorded at least ten times. This chain joins TRBV7-9 and TRBJ1-3; 7 bases line up with TRBD1. The trim removed 0 bases at V and 2 bases at J, leaving 1 base unmatched. Germline-derived CDR1 and CDR2 are SEHNR and FQNEAQ (reference sequence). The CDR3 totals 15 residues. Here the CDR3 reads CASSLAQGTGNTIYF. As DNA, the CDR3 is TGTGCCAGCAGCTTAGCACAGGGGACTGGAAACACCATATATTTT. The variable domain in full, with the rest retrieved from reference TRBV7-9 and TRBJ1-3, is DTGVSQNPRHKITKRGQNVTFRCDPISEHNRLYWYRQTLGQGPEFLTYFQNEAQLEKSRLLSDRFSAERPKGSFSTLEIQRTEQGDSAMYLCASSLAQGTGNTIYFGEGSWLTVV.

The genes are TRBV7-6 and TRBJ2-1, with D unclear. V was trimmed by 5 bases and J by 0 bases, leaving 11 bases between them. Germline assignment: CDR1 SGHVS and CDR2 FNYEAQ. The CDR3 contains 15 residues. CDR3 nucleotide sequence: TGTGCCAGCAGCGTCGGTGCTGCCTCCTACAATGAGCAGTTCTTC. It specifies CASSVGAASYNEQFF.

The chain uses TRBV25-1 and TRBJ1-3; 7 nucleotides match TRBD1. The CDR3 sequence is 16 residues long. Trimming at V came to 6 bases and at J to 3 bases, leaving 11 bases not matched to a gene. The germline gives CDR1 MGHDK, CDR2 SYGVNS. Written as DNA, the CDR3 is TGTGCCAGCAGCGATACTCAGGGGGAGGGTGGAAACACCATATATTTT. Translating gives CASSDTQGEGGNTIYF.

This sequence joins TRBV19 and TRBJ2-1; no clear D. The CDR3 covers 13 residues. The ends were cut back, 7 bases at V and 0 bases at J, with 7 bases in the middle. Germline V gives CDR1 LNHDA, CDR2 SQIVND (reference sequence). CDR3 loop: CASTDYSYNEQFF. In nucleotides, the CDR3 is TGTGCCAGTACGGATTACTCCTACAATGAGCAGTTCTTC.

This clonotype is a singleton in its sample. The rearrangement uses TRBV13 and TRBJ2-2; D gene uncertain. V lost 1 base, J lost 5 bases, and 5 bases lay in between. Germline loops: CDR1 PRHDT, CDR2 FYEKMQ (reference sequence). This CDR3 comprises 13 residues. In nucleotides, the CDR3 is TGTGCCAGCAGCTTAGAGAGTACCGGGGAGCTGTTTTTT. Its translation is CASSLESTGELFF.

The CDR3 spells CASSYSTGQGQETQYF. CDR3 sequence (DNA): TGTGCCAGCAGTTACTCGACTGGACAGGGCCAAGAGACCCAGTACTTC. The chain carries TRBV6-5 and TRBJ2-5; 8 positions match TRBD1. With V trimmed by 0 bases and J by 1 base, 4 bases remained unmatched. The germline V gene has CDR1 MNHEY and CDR2 SVGAGI. The CDR3 runs 16 residues.

The chain recombines TRBV2 with TRBJ1-2; D is perhaps TRBD1 (6 bases). Germline loops: CDR1 SNHLY, CDR2 FYNNEI. This CDR3 contains 15 residues. With 1 base removed from V and 2 bases from J, the gap between germline ends came to 11 bases. The CDR3 is CASSEGQVWNYGYTF. DNA for the CDR3: TGTGCCAGCAGTGAAGGACAGGTTTGGAACTATGGCTACACCTTC.